The 8 T cell receptor beta chains below were found in one sample sequenced in a study of shared clonotypes between healthy human individuals. It was CD45RO-negative cells, positively selected for CCR7, that made up naive CD8 cells, with terminally differentiated effector memory CD45RA+ cells excluded. This table comes from immunoSEQ multiplex PCR, and its TCRdb copy is limited to in-frame clones, with some not included. Here the sample spans 550,000 to 750,000 clones, 95% to 96% being singletons. Sequenced: naive CD8+ T cells sorted from blood. Receptor source: a woman in her twenties or thirties in good health.

The CDR3: CASRFPGLAGNEQFF. In DNA, the CDR3 is TGTGCCAGCAGGTTTCCGGGACTGGCGGGGAATGAGCAGTTCTTC. This chain joins TRBV6-5 and TRBJ2-1; TRBD2 might be the D (6 bases). Germline loops: CDR1 MNHEY, CDR2 SVGAGI. This CDR3 is 15 amino acids long. Trimming took 6 bases from V and 7 from J, leaving 19 bases between them.

V usage is TRBV9 and J usage is TRBJ1-2; 7 bases fit TRBD1. CDR3 length: 14 amino acids. J gave up 4 bases and V 3 bases, and 6 bases lay outside the gene matches. Germline V gene data show CDR1 as SGDLS and CDR2 as YYNGEE. The CDR3, as DNA: TGTGCCAGCAGCGGACAGGGAGAAGGCTATGGCTACACCTTC. It yields the protein CASSGQGEGYGYTF.

The DNA of the CDR3 is TGTGCCAGCAGTCTGGACAGGGGTGGCTACACCTTC. It translates to CASSLDRGGYTF. The chain has TRBV28 and TRBJ1-2; 9 nucleotides align to TRBD1. The V gene's germline CDR1 is MDHEN and CDR2 SYDVKM. V shed 5 bases and J 7 bases; nucleotides not matched to a gene: 2. The CDR3 consists of 12 residues.

The chain recombines TRBV2 with TRBJ2-7; 12 bases map to TRBD2. The junction had 2 bases not matched to a gene; V was cut back by 10 bases and J by 4 bases. Germline assignment: CDR1 SNHLY and CDR2 FYNNEI. The length of the CDR3 is 12 residues. CDR3 in DNA: TGTGCCATCGGGACTAGCGGGTACGAGCAGTACTTC. It is translated as CAIGTSGYEQYF.

This chain uses TRBV28 with TRBJ2-1; D is uncertain. Germline V gene sequence: CDR1 MDHEN, CDR2 SYDVKM. CDR3 length equals 14 residues. V lost 2 bases and J lost 6, with 11 bases in between. The CDR3 DNA sequence: TGTGCCAGCAGTTTAGGTTCGGGTTCCAATGAGCAGTTCTTC. It specifies CASSLGSGSNEQFF.

This clone was recorded only once. CDR3 sequence: CASRTGGNNGYTF. Here the CDR3 DNA reads TGTGCCAGCAGAACTGGGGGGAATAATGGCTACACCTTC. V is TRBV27 and J is TRBJ1-2, with TRBD1 as a possible D gene (5 bases). The germline V gene has CDR1 MNHEY and CDR2 SMNVEV (reference sequence). Trimming removed 6 bases at V and 6 bases at J, with 14 bases between. There are 13 residues in the CDR3.

This sequence joins TRBV15 and TRBJ2-1, with D uncertain. Looked up from germline, CDR1 is LNHNV and CDR2 is YYDKDF (reference sequence). The CDR3 spans 11 residues. Trimming shortened V by 1 base and J by 8 bases, and 3 bases separated the two germline ends. CDR3 amino acids: CATSRAYEQFF. In DNA, the CDR3 is TGTGCCACCAGCAGAGCTTATGAGCAGTTCTTC.

The rearrangement uses TRBV19 and TRBJ2-1, with TRBD2 matching over 7 bases. The CDR3 is made up of 17 amino acids. Trimming took 7 bases from V and 7 from J; bases not matched to a gene: 19. Germline V gene lookup returns CDR1 LNHDA and CDR2 SQIVND (reference sequence). For the CDR3, the DNA is TGTGCCAGTAAGTCTCTCGGCGGGGGAGGGCCTTCGAATGAGCAGTTCTTC. This sequence encodes CASKSLGGGGPSNEQFF.